The next 26 T cell receptor beta chains were all read from a single sample in a study of OX40 agonist ivuxolimab in advanced cancers. Here immunoSEQ multiplex PCR was the method, and the copy in TCRdb shows in-frame clones only, minus some. This repertoire shows about 50,000 clones, about 93% found once; its top ten account for 6% to 8%. Sample: CD4+ or CD8+ T cells sorted from blood, taken in a trial of the OX40 agonist ivuxolimab. Receptors were obtained from an adult with an advanced solid tumor such as melanoma, head and neck, liver or kidney cancer.

V and J are TRBV5-4 and TRBJ2-1, with D possibly matching TRBD2 (6 bases). There are 15 residues in the CDR3. Germline lookup yields CDR1 SGHNT and CDR2 YYREEE (reference sequence). With 4 bases removed from V and 0 bases from J, the gap between germline ends came to 11 bases. The CDR3 reads CASSPRGSSYNEQFF. In DNA, the CDR3 is TGTGCCAGCAGCCCTCGGGGGAGCTCCTACAATGAGCAGTTCTTC.

This chain uses TRBV5-1 with TRBJ2-3; D is unresolved. The CDR3 loop spans 15 amino acids. The germline V gene encodes CDR1 SGHRS and CDR2 YFSETQ. Trimming shortened V by 0 bases and J by 2 bases, and 10 bases separated the two germline ends. The CDR3 here is CASSLVQRDTDTQYF. The CDR3 DNA reads TGCGCCAGCAGCTTGGTACAGCGAGACACAGATACGCAGTATTTT. The full variable domain, with the rest looked up from reference TRBV5-1 and TRBJ2-3, is KAGVTQTPRYLIKTRGQQVTLSCSPISGHRSVSWYQQTPGQGLQFLFEYFSETQRNKGNFPGRFSGRQFSNSRSEMNVSTLELGDSALYLCASSLVQRDTDTQYFGPGTRLTVL.

V usage is TRBV4-1 and J usage is TRBJ2-7; D ambiguous. V lost 2 bases, J lost 3 bases, and 11 bases lay in between. Germline V lookup: CDR1 MGHRA, CDR2 YSYEKL. This CDR3 has 14 amino acids. CDR3 sequence: CASSQSALNYEQYF. The CDR3 region has the DNA TGCGCCAGCAGCCAATCGGCCTTAAACTACGAGCAGTACTTC.

This chain links TRBV13 with TRBJ1-3; maybe TRBD1 (5 bases). Germline loops: CDR1 PRHDT, CDR2 FYEKMQ (reference sequence). The CDR3 runs 15 residues. Trimming shortened V by 5 bases and J by 2 bases, and 13 bases separated the two germline ends. CDR3 residues: CASSTQGFAGNTIYF. CDR3 DNA: TGTGCCAGCAGCACGCAGGGTTTCGCTGGAAACACCATATATTTT.

The rearrangement links TRBV2 to TRBJ1-1; 10 nucleotides agree with TRBD1. The CDR3 is 14 residues long. V gave up 10 bases and J gave up 4 bases; unmatched junction bases: 9. Germline V gives CDR1 SNHLY, CDR2 FYNNEI. The CDR3 is CATQEGTGVTEAFF. CDR3 nucleotides: TGTGCCACCCAGGAGGGGACAGGGGTCACTGAAGCTTTCTTT.

V gene TRBV27 combines with J gene TRBJ1-1, with D hard to call. This CDR3 contains 12 residues. Germline loops: CDR1 MNHEY, CDR2 SMNVEV (reference sequence). Trimming shortened V by 6 bases and J by 4 bases, and 9 bases separated the two germline ends. The CDR3 protein is CASRVPGTEAFF. The CDR3 DNA reads TGTGCCAGCAGGGTCCCGGGCACTGAAGCTTTCTTT.

The V and J genes are TRBV6-5 and TRBJ1-1; no firm D call. The CDR3 runs 14 residues. The V and J ends lost 2 bases and 6 bases respectively, with 13 bases between them. Germline CDR1 reads MNHEY; CDR2 reads SVGAGI. This CDR3 is CASSYRGYRAEAFF. In DNA, the CDR3 is TGTGCCAGCAGTTACCGAGGGTATCGAGCTGAAGCTTTCTTT.

The chain uses TRBV15 and TRBJ1-3; D not resolved. The germline gives CDR1 LNHNV, CDR2 YYDKDF (reference sequence). V gave up 1 base and J gave up 0 bases, with 7 bases separating them. The CDR3 covers 15 residues. In DNA form, the CDR3 reads TGTGCCACCAGCAGAGGCGCGAGCTCTGGAAACACCATATATTTT. Translation: CATSRGASSGNTIYF. Using reference TRBV15 and TRBJ1-3 for the parts outside the CDR3, the full variable domain is DAMVIQNPRYQVTQFGKPVTLSCSQTLNHNVMYWYQQKSSQAPKLLFHYYDKDFNNEADTPDNFQSRRPNTSFCFLDIRSPGLGDTAMYLCATSRGASSGNTIYFGEGSWLTVV.

This chain links TRBV18 with TRBJ1-4; D is uncertain. Trimming cost V 3 bases and J 5 bases, with 10 bases left between them. Looked up from germline, CDR1 is KGHSH and CDR2 is LQKENI. There are 14 residues in the CDR3. CDR3 residues: CASSPPVENEKLFF. The DNA for the CDR3 is TGTGCCAGCTCACCCCCGGTAGAGAATGAAAAACTGTTTTTT.

The chain carries TRBV2 and TRBJ2-1; 9 bases map to TRBD1. CDR1 SNHLY and CDR2 FYNNEI come from the germline V gene. Losses at the gene ends were 9 bases for V and 8 bases for J; bases not matched to a gene: 11. This CDR3 comprises 14 residues. The CDR3 protein is CARTRTGDRYEQFF. The CDR3 DNA reads TGTGCCAGAACACGGACAGGGGATAGATATGAGCAGTTCTTC.

This sequence joins TRBV4-2 and TRBJ2-4, with TRBD1 as a possible D gene (5 bases). The germline V gene encodes CDR1 LGHNA and CDR2 YNFKEQ. V shed 0 bases and J shed 1 base, with 13 bases lying between them. The CDR3 is made up of 17 amino acids. The CDR3 nucleotides are TGTGCCAGCAGCCAAGATCCAGGGTCAATGGCCAAAAACATTCAGTACTTC. Its protein product is CASSQDPGSMAKNIQYF.

This sequence joins TRBV7-9 and TRBJ1-3; D gene uncertain. CDR3 length equals 16 residues. Trimming stripped 6 bases from V and 4 bases from J, with 19 bases between. Germline lookup yields CDR1 SEHNR and CDR2 FQNEAQ (reference sequence). For the CDR3, the DNA is TGTGCCAGCAGTTCGACATGGCGGGTAGAGGGAAACACCATATATTTT. Translating it yields CASSSTWRVEGNTIYF. The complete variable domain, with remaining parts taken from reference TRBV7-9 and TRBJ1-3, reads DTGVSQNPRHKITKRGQNVTFRCDPISEHNRLYWYRQTLGQGPEFLTYFQNEAQLEKSRLLSDRFSAERPKGSFSTLEIQRTEQGDSAMYLCASSSTWRVEGNTIYFGEGSWLTVV.

V is TRBV27 and J is TRBJ2-3; 7 bases fit TRBD2. Unmatched junction bases numbered 2, after V lost 3 bases and J lost 2 bases. This CDR3 has 14 amino acids. Germline V CDR1 and CDR2: MNHEY, SMNVEV (reference sequence). Here the CDR3 reads CASSFTSATDTQYF. The DNA of the CDR3 is TGTGCCAGCAGTTTCACTAGCGCCACAGATACGCAGTATTTT.

The chain employs TRBV29-1 and TRBJ2-3; 7 positions agree with TRBD2. The V gene end was trimmed by 3 bases and the J gene end by 1 base; junction bases not matched to a gene: 7. Germline V gene sequence: CDR1 SQVTM, CDR2 ANQGSEA. The CDR3 sequence is 15 residues long. The CDR3 is CSVEDLAEGTDTQYF. The CDR3 bases are TGCAGCGTTGAGGATCTAGCGGAGGGCACAGATACGCAGTATTTT.

This clone was observed a single time. This chain links TRBV5-6 with TRBJ1-5; 11 nucleotides align to TRBD1. After removal of 1 base from V and 7 bases from J, the junction contained 7 bases not matched to a gene. CDR1 and CDR2 from the germline V gene are SGHDT and YYEEEE. This CDR3 spans 16 amino acids. CDR3 nucleotides: TGTGCCAGCAGCTTGTCTCCGGACAGGGGGCTCCAGCCCCAGCATTTT. Translated, it gives CASSLSPDRGLQPQHF.

The chain links TRBV2 to TRBJ1-4; D might be TRBD1 (6 bases). Germline CDR1 is SNHLY and CDR2 is FYNNEI. Trimming pared 5 bases from V and 0 bases from J, leaving 22 bases between. CDR3 size: 19 residues. The CDR3 region has the DNA TGTGCCAGCAGTTCGACCGGGACAAATGTCACCCCAACTAATGAAAAACTGTTTTTT. It codes for CASSSTGTNVTPTNEKLFF.

This chain links TRBV7-6 with TRBJ2-1; either TRBD1 or TRBD2 may fit D (5 bases each). There are 13 residues in the CDR3. CDR1 SGHVS and CDR2 FNYEAQ come from the germline V gene. The V gene lost 3 bases and the J gene lost 10 bases, with 13 bases spanning the gap. The CDR3 nucleotides are TGTGCCAGCAGCTTGTCGGGGCGTTCCGAGCAGTTCTTC. Its protein product is CASSLSGRSEQFF.

For this clone: A read error may account for a junction end that differs from germline. This chain connects TRBV6-5 to TRBJ1-2; the match to TRBD1 covers 7 bases. There are 14 residues in the CDR3. Germline CDR1 MNHEY, CDR2 SVGAGI. Written as DNA, the CDR3 is TGTGCCAGCGGTTACCCCGACAGGGACTATGGCTACACCTTC. Its translation: CASGYPDRDYGYTF.

V usage is TRBV6-1 and J usage is TRBJ2-7, with a tentative D call TRBD2 (6 bases). Germline V CDR1 and CDR2: MNHNS, SASEGT. V lost 2 bases to trimming and J lost 1 base, with 12 bases between them. This CDR3 has 15 residues. The CDR3 here is CASSEFTSPSYEQYF. As DNA, the CDR3 is TGTGCCAGCAGTGAATTTACTAGCCCGTCCTACGAGCAGTACTTC.

The J gene is TRBJ1-1, the V gene TRBV27, with 8 bases lining up with TRBD1. Trimming at V came to 5 bases and at J to 4 bases, leaving 6 bases not matched to a gene. CDR1 MNHEY and CDR2 SMNVEV come from the germline V gene (reference sequence). This CDR3 spans 14 amino acids. The CDR3 region has the DNA TGTGCCAGCAGTCGACAGGGGATCGGCACTGAAGCTTTCTTT. Translation: CASSRQGIGTEAFF.

CDR3 protein: CASSLVKAKAYEQYF. The CDR3 DNA sequence: TGTGCCAGCAGCTTAGTTAAGGCCAAAGCCTACGAGCAGTACTTC. The J gene is TRBJ2-7, the V gene TRBV11-2; D is ambiguous. V was trimmed by 1 base and J by 2 bases, leaving 12 bases between them. CDR1 SGHAT and CDR2 FQNNGV come from the germline V gene. This CDR3 is 15 amino acids long.

The V gene is TRBV7-6, the J gene TRBJ1-3; D is undetermined. The CDR3 totals 13 residues. Between the trimmed V and J ends, which lost 0 bases and 2 bases, there was a span of 2 bases. Germline V gene lookup returns CDR1 SGHVS and CDR2 FNYEAQ. The CDR3 bases are TGTGCCAGCAGCTTAGCGCCTGGAAACACCATATATTTT. It yields the protein CASSLAPGNTIYF. Together with reference TRBV7-6 and TRBJ1-3, the CDR3 gives the full variable domain: GAGVSQSPRYKVTKRGQDVALRCDPISGHVSLYWYRQALGQGPEFLTYFNYEAQQDKSGLPNDRFSAERPEGSISTLTIQRTEQRDSAMYRCASSLAPGNTIYFGEGSWLTVV.

This chain uses TRBV6-5 with TRBJ2-1; 8 bases map to TRBD1. The trim removed 6 bases at V and 8 bases at J, leaving 9 bases unmatched. Looked up from germline, CDR1 is MNHEY and CDR2 is SVGAGI. The length of the CDR3 is 14 residues. CDR3 sequence reads: CASSEDRARDEQFF. Here the CDR3 DNA reads TGTGCCAGCAGCGAGGACAGGGCACGCGATGAGCAGTTCTTC.

The V and J genes are TRBV10-2 and TRBJ2-3; 7 bases fit TRBD2. J was trimmed by 5 bases and V by 5 bases; bases with no gene match: 10. The germline CDR1 and CDR2 sequences are WSHSY and SAAADI. The CDR3 has 15 amino acids. CDR3 in DNA: TGCGCCAGCAGTCTGAGCGGGGCCGGCGGAGATACGCAGTATTTT. It yields the protein CASSLSGAGGDTQYF.

The chain joins TRBV2 to TRBJ1-1, with D perhaps TRBD1 (6 bases). CDR3 length: 15 residues. Germline lookup yields CDR1 SNHLY and CDR2 FYNNEI. Trimming took 2 bases from V and 0 from J, leaving 10 bases between them. The CDR3 loop reads CASSERGGVNTEAFF. The CDR3 nucleotides read TGTGCCAGCAGTGAACGAGGGGGGGTGAACACTGAAGCTTTCTTT.

This chain joins TRBV19 and TRBJ2-4; possible D gene TRBD2, 6 bases. Trimming took off 3 bases at V and 8 bases at J, with 8 bases between the two ends. CDR1 and CDR2 from the germline V gene are LNHDA and SQIVND (reference sequence). The CDR3 sequence is 12 residues long. CDR3 protein: CASSIGGDIQYF. The CDR3 DNA is TGTGCCAGTAGTATCGGCGGGGACATTCAGTACTTC. Based on the CDR3 plus reference TRBV19 and TRBJ2-4, the full variable domain is DGGITQSPKYLFRKEGQNVTLSCEQNLNHDAMYWYRQDPGQGLRLIYYSQIVNDFQKGDIAEGYSVSREKKESFPLTVTSAQKNPTAFYLCASSIGGDIQYFGAGTRLSVL.